Listed below are T cell receptor beta chains from one sample, sequenced in a study of CD8 T cells in Susac syndrome. TCRdb reprocessed the immunoSEQ multiplex PCR reads with MiXCR, giving one entry per CDR3 protein. The sample contains hundreds of thousands of distinct CDR3 sequences, around 93% of which appear only once. Input material: CD4+ T cells from PBMCs. The receptors derive from a human donor with multiple sclerosis. CDR3s include the opening cysteine and the closing phenylalanine or tryptophan. D genes are given only for firm matches. Not every row has a clone size; where given, it reads once, few, many or a size class.

.	TRBV2	TRBJ2-1	15	TRBD1	CATNDRDRGGNEQFF	TGTGCCACAAATGACCGGGACAGGGGCGGCAATGAGCAGTTCTTC
.	TRBV9	TRBJ1-5	12	.	CASGPSNQPQHF	TGTGCCAGCGGGCCCAGCAATCAGCCCCAGCATTTT
.	TRBV30	TRBJ2-3	10	.	CAWETDTQYF	TGTGCCTGGGAGACAGATACGCAGTATTTT
.	TRBV29-1	TRBJ1-2	14	TRBD1	CSDGTDRDLYGYTF	TGCAGCGATGGGACCGACAGGGACCTCTATGGCTACACCTTC
.	TRBV5-6	TRBJ1-2	15	.	CASTRRLPGGYGYTF	TGTGCCAGCACCCGGAGGCTTCCTGGGGGCTATGGCTACACCTTC
.	TRBV29-1	TRBJ2-5	13	.	CSVEEDSRETQYF	TGCAGCGTTGAAGAGGATAGTCGAGAGACCCAGTACTTC
.	TRBV7-2	TRBJ2-4	13	.	CASSLVPEGIQYF	TGTGCCAGCAGCTTAGTTCCGGAGGGCATTCAGTACTTC
.	TRBV24-1	TRBJ2-7	14	.	CATSAPRQTYEQYF	TGTGCCACCAGTGCCCCGAGACAGACCTACGAGCAGTACTTC
.	TRBV30	TRBJ1-1	13	.	CACTSGWDTEAFF	TGTGCCTGTACTTCGGGGTGGGACACTGAAGCTTTCTTT
once	TRBV4-2	TRBJ2-5	15	TRBD1	CASSQAGTVEETQYF	TGTGCCAGCAGCCAGGCCGGGACAGTCGAAGAGACCCAGTACTTC
.	TRBV7-2	TRBJ2-7	12	.	CASSSFPYEQYF	TGTGCCAGCAGCTCCTTTCCCTACGAGCAGTACTTC
.	TRBV20-1	TRBJ2-3	14	.	CSARSKDLTDTQYF	TGCAGTGCTAGGTCAAAGGACCTCACAGATACGCAGTATTTT
.	TRBV3-1	TRBJ1-4	16	.	CASSQYDSGIDEKLFF	TGTGCCAGCAGCCAGTATGATTCAGGGATTGATGAAAAACTGTTTTTT
.	TRBV5-5	TRBJ2-1	15	TRBD2	CASSQELAGGNEQFF	TGTGCCAGCAGCCAAGAACTAGCGGGGGGTAATGAGCAGTTCTTC
.	TRBV7-9	TRBJ2-5	15	TRBD1	CASSKRGPGTETQYF	TGTGCCAGCAGCAAGAGGGGGCCGGGTACAGAGACCCAGTACTTC
.	TRBV27	TRBJ1-2	12	.	CASSFLGGLMTF	TGTGCCAGCAGTTTCCTAGGAGGACTGATGACCTTC
.	TRBV24-1	TRBJ2-1	11	.	CATSLHNEQFF	TGTGCCACCAGTCTCCACAATGAGCAGTTCTTC
.	TRBV20-1	TRBJ2-3	14	.	CSAAGGGRTDTQYF	TGCAGTGCCGCGGGCGGGGGCCGCACAGATACGCAGTATTTT
.	TRBV19	TRBJ1-2	14	.	CASSIPGGDYGYTF	TGTGCCAGTAGTATCCCAGGAGGGGACTATGGCTACACCTTC
.	TRBV20-1	TRBJ1-6	15	.	CSATRTVGVGSPLHF	TGCAGTGCTACGCGTACGGTTGGGGTCGGCTCACCCCTCCACTTT
.	TRBV12-3/TRBV12-4	TRBJ1-4	15	TRBD1	CASSFADRPYEKLFF	TGTGCCAGCAGTTTCGCGGACAGGCCTTATGAAAAACTGTTTTTT
once	TRBV5-1	TRBJ1-2	15	.	CASSPASGANYGYTF	TGCGCCAGCAGCCCCGCTTCGGGAGCGAACTATGGCTACACCTTC
.	TRBV5-4	TRBJ2-3	15	.	CATMWGTPSGDTQYF	TGTGCCACCATGTGGGGGACTCCAAGCGGGGATACGCAGTATTTT
once	TRBV27	TRBJ1-2	14	.	CASRDSGDNYGYTF	TGTGCCAGCAGAGACAGTGGGGACAACTATGGCTACACCTTC
.	TRBV20-1	TRBJ2-3	14	TRBD2	CSARLAGSTDTQYF	TGCAGTGCTAGACTAGCGGGGAGCACAGATACGCAGTATTTT